The 25 T cell receptor beta chains below were found in one sample sequenced in a study of blood T cells in healthy people across ages. Sample-barcoded 5' priming and a J-beta primer mix drove a second PCR of 7 to 11 cycles. MiXCR was run by TCRdb on the 5' RACE reads, yielding one entry per CDR3 protein. The sample consists of approximately 680,000 distinct CDR3 sequences, roughly 32% of them appearing once. The sequencing sample was made of blood. These receptors were obtained from a woman aged 80 or over in good health.

The chain has TRBV5-1 and TRBJ2-1; a possible D gene is TRBD2 (5 bases). The last part of the DNA fits TRBJ2-7 better; the J call may be wrong. In germline, CDR1 is SGHRS, CDR2 YFSETQ. CDR3 length: 16 amino acids. DNA for the CDR3: TGCGCCAGCAGCTCTTCGCAGGCGAGGGCCTACAATGAGCAGTACTTC. The encoded protein is CASSSSQARAYNEQYF.

This clonotype was detected a few times. The chain carries TRBV20-1 and TRBJ1-6, with 9 positions matching TRBD1. The V gene end was trimmed by 1 base and the J gene end by 9 bases; junction bases not matched to a gene: 10. The germline CDR1 and CDR2 sequences are DFQATT and SNEGSKA (reference sequence). The CDR3 runs 16 residues. The CDR3 DNA follows: TGCAGTGCTAGAGGGGCACAGGGGGCATTAGGTTCACCCCTCCACTTT. This encodes CSARGAQGALGSPLHF.

This clonotype was recorded at least ten times. This chain links TRBV2 with TRBJ2-7; either TRBD1 or TRBD2 may supply D (5 bases each). There are 15 residues in the CDR3. Germline CDR1 SNHLY, CDR2 FYNNEI. Trimming left V 6 bases short and J 2 bases short, with 17 bases between. The CDR3 spells CASSEGKGGPYEQYF. For the CDR3, the DNA is TGTGCCAGCAGCGAGGGGAAAGGAGGTCCCTACGAGCAGTACTTC.

This clonotype was seen ten or more times. The J gene is TRBJ2-5, the V gene TRBV3-1, with TRBD2 matching over 7 bases. Germline lookup yields CDR1 LGHDT and CDR2 YNNKEL (reference sequence). V gave up 6 bases and J gave up 7 bases; unmatched junction bases: 11. CDR3 length: 14 amino acids. This CDR3 reads CASSHSSGRVTQYF. CDR3 nucleotides: TGTGCCAGCAGTCACTCTAGCGGCCGGGTGACCCAGTACTTC.

This clonotype was counted at least ten times. CDR3 sequence reads: CSVRTGGIGYTF. As DNA, the CDR3 is TGCAGCGTTCGGACAGGGGGCATTGGCTACACCTTC. The J gene is TRBJ1-2, the V gene TRBV29-1; the match to TRBD1 covers 11 bases. There are 12 residues in the CDR3. CDR1 and CDR2 from the germline V gene are SQVTM and ANQGSEA. The V segment lost 5 bases and the J segment 7 bases; nucleotides outside the gene matches: 3.

This clonotype showed up many times. This chain uses TRBV12-3 or TRBV12-4 with TRBJ2-7, with D possibly being TRBD2 (7 bases). Trimming cost V 3 bases and J 1 base, with 13 bases left between them. This CDR3 contains 15 residues. This CDR3 reads CASSFWGGKSYEQYF. CDR3 DNA: TGTGCCAGCAGTTTTTGGGGGGGCAAGTCCTACGAGCAGTACTTC.

With respect to this clonotype: A much larger clone lies a single base off, so this may be a read error. The chain links TRBV7-9 to TRBJ2-5; 9 positions agree with TRBD1. Per the germline V gene, CDR1 is SEHNR and CDR2 is FQNEAQ (reference sequence). J lost 1 base, V lost 2 bases, and 2 bases had no gene match. The CDR3 runs to 15 residues. The CDR3 nucleotides are TGTGCCAGCAGCTTACGGGACAGGGTCCAAGAGACCCAGTACTTC. This encodes CASSLRDRVQETQYF.

The chain recombines TRBV5-1 with TRBJ2-3; TRBD2 agrees at 10 bases. Germline CDR1 and CDR2: SGHRS and YFSETQ. Trimming removed 4 bases from V and 0 bases from J; junction bases left unmatched: 5. The CDR3 length is 16 residues. This CDR3 reads CASSTSTSGSTDTQYF. The CDR3 DNA sequence: TGCGCCAGCAGCACCTCGACTAGCGGGAGCACAGATACGCAGTATTTT.

This clonotype came up once. The chain joins TRBV12-3 or TRBV12-4 to TRBJ2-3, with D perhaps matching TRBD1 or TRBD2 (5 bases each). With 6 bases removed from V and 4 bases from J, the gap between germline ends came to 14 bases. This CDR3 contains 14 residues. The CDR3 nucleotides are TGTGCCAGCAGCCAGGGAGTGAGCGCAGATACGCAGTATTTT. Its protein is CASSQGVSADTQYF.

This rearrangement joins TRBV6-5 to TRBJ2-3; D may be TRBD2 (7 bases). The CDR3 covers 17 residues. V lost 8 bases to trimming and J lost 0 bases, with 21 bases between them. CDR1 is MNHEY and CDR2 is SVGAGI in the germline V gene. This chain's CDR3 is CASCWGSGGLSTDTQYF. CDR3 coding DNA: TGTGCCAGCTGTTGGGGCTCGGGGGGCCTAAGCACAGATACGCAGTATTTT.

This clonotype occurred many times. The V call is TRBV12-3 or TRBV12-4, the J call TRBJ1-4; 11 bases are shared with TRBD1. V was clipped by 4 bases and J by 8 bases; unmatched bases: 3. The length of the CDR3 is 14 residues. The CDR3 sequence is CASSSGQGAEKLFF. The CDR3 DNA reads as TGTGCCAGCAGTTCTGGACAGGGGGCAGAAAAACTGTTTTTT.

This rearrangement joins TRBV27 to TRBJ2-7, with 11 bases that match TRBD2. J gave up 7 bases and V 10 bases, and 12 bases lay outside the gene matches. From germline, CDR1 is MNHEY and CDR2 SMNVEV (reference sequence). CDR3 length equals 14 residues. This CDR3 reads CATSSGGNCNEQYF. The CDR3 DNA is TGTGCCACGTCTAGCGGGGGGAACTGCAATGAGCAGTACTTC.

This clonotype came up a few times. One base away lies a much larger clone, so this may be a sequencing read error. Likely a read error: the CDR3 ends without its conserved phenylalanine or tryptophan. The chain recombines TRBV5-1 with TRBJ1-2; D ambiguous. The germline V and J ends were trimmed by 2 bases and 7 bases, with 12 bases remaining between them. Germline CDR1 is SGHRS and CDR2 is YFSETQ. There are 13 residues in the CDR3. In DNA, the CDR3 is TGCGCCAGCAGCTTACCGTCAGACTTTGGCTACACCTTA. Translation: CASSLPSDFGYTL.

The chain couples TRBV5-1 to TRBJ1-3; D ambiguous. V was clipped by 1 base and J by 0 bases, with 8 bases between them. This CDR3 region has 15 residues. Germline CDR1 is SGHRS and CDR2 is YFSETQ. The CDR3 bases are TGCGCCAGCAGCTTGACAGAGCTCTCTGGAAACACCATATATTTT. Translation gives CASSLTELSGNTIYF.

In its sample, this clonotype was seen once. This chain links TRBV10-3 with TRBJ2-1, with a weak D call TRBD2 (7 bases). Germline V gene lookup returns CDR1 ENHRY and CDR2 SYGVKD. The CDR3 covers 18 residues. V was pared by 1 base and J by 4 bases, with 20 bases between. The CDR3 nucleotides read TGTGCCATCAGTGAGTTACAGGGCCCGAGCGGGATATACAATGAGCAGTTCTTC. Residues: CAISELQGPSGIYNEQFF.

This clonotype was seen many times. This chain uses TRBV28 with TRBJ1-5, with D possibly TRBD1 on 6 matching bases. V lost 3 bases to trimming and J lost 6 bases, with 12 bases between them. Per the germline V gene, CDR1 is MDHEN and CDR2 is SYDVKM. The CDR3 is made up of 14 amino acids. The CDR3 protein is CASSLTGVLQPQHF. Written as DNA, the CDR3 is TGTGCCAGCAGTTTGACAGGAGTGCTTCAGCCCCAGCATTTT.

In the case of this clonotype: Since a much larger clone is just one base distant, this may be a read error. V usage is TRBV12-3 or TRBV12-4 and J usage is TRBJ2-3; 9 nucleotides align to TRBD2. The CDR3 loop spans 15 amino acids. J was trimmed by 5 bases and V by 5 bases; bases with no gene match: 8. Written as DNA, the CDR3 is TGTGCCAGCAGTCAACTAGCGGGCAAGGGAGATACGCAGTATTTT. This translates into CASSQLAGKGDTQYF.

This clonotype occurred a few times. The chain links TRBV6-5 to TRBJ2-7; 7 bases are a match to TRBD2. V lost 0 bases and J lost 4; bases outside the gene matches: 9. Germline lookup yields CDR1 MNHEY and CDR2 SVGAGI. This CDR3 contains 16 residues. The CDR3 here is CASSYSAGGGIYEQYF. For the CDR3, the DNA is TGTGCCAGCAGTTACTCCGCGGGCGGGGGAATATACGAGCAGTACTTC.

For this clonotype: Since a much larger clone is just one base distant, this may be a read error. The chain couples TRBV5-1 to TRBJ2-1; TRBD1 or TRBD2 may be the D gene (5 bases each). This CDR3 region has 14 residues. Germline V gene lookup returns CDR1 SGHRS and CDR2 YFSETQ. Trimming pared 2 bases from V and 13 bases from J, leaving 19 bases between. CDR3 nucleotides: TGCGCCAGCAGCTTAAGTCTGCTCCAAGGGACCCAGTTCTTC. It is translated as CASSLSLLQGTQFF.

The V call is TRBV7-9, the J call TRBJ2-7, with D perhaps TRBD2 (5 bases). V was trimmed by 0 bases and J by 3 bases, leaving 9 bases between them. Per germline, CDR1 SEHNR and CDR2 FQNEAQ (reference sequence). The CDR3 contains 14 residues. This chain's CDR3 is CASSLAGVCYEQYF. As DNA, the CDR3 is TGTGCCAGCAGCTTAGCCGGGGTATGCTACGAGCAGTACTTC.

Worth noting for this clonotype: A much larger clone is a single base away; this may be a read error. The V gene is TRBV11-2, the J gene TRBJ1-2, with D uncertain. Trimming removed 0 bases at V and 9 bases at J, with 14 bases between. Germline loops: CDR1 SGHAT, CDR2 FQNNGV. The CDR3 loop spans 14 amino acids. CDR3 sequence: CASSLDYSTYSYTF. In DNA, the CDR3 is TGTGCCAGCAGCTTAGATTACAGCACATATAGCTACACCTTC.

Concerning this clonotype itself: This may be a read error: a much more frequent sequence differs by one nucleotide. The rearrangement links TRBV29-1 to TRBJ1-4, with unresolved D. The germline gives CDR1 SQVTM, CDR2 ANQGSEA. The CDR3 has 13 amino acids. CDR3 protein: CSVGLLPNEKRFF. In DNA form, the CDR3 reads TGCAGCGTTGGGCTTCTCCCTAATGAAAAACGGTTTTTT.

This clonotype was observed at least ten times. The chain carries TRBV5-1 and TRBJ2-1; D gene ambiguous. Trimming took 4 bases from V and 2 from J, leaving 10 bases between them. Germline V gene sequence: CDR1 SGHRS, CDR2 YFSETQ. The CDR3 length is 14 residues. This chain's CDR3 is CASSPVPTYNEQFF. CDR3 in DNA: TGCGCCAGCAGCCCGGTCCCAACCTACAATGAGCAGTTCTTC.

This clonotype was seen ten or more times. V is TRBV2 and J is TRBJ2-6; tentatively, D is TRBD2 (6 bases). V lost 6 bases and J 2 bases, leaving 11 bases between the germline ends. The CDR3 loop spans 15 amino acids. Germline V CDR1 and CDR2: SNHLY, FYNNEI. The CDR3 loop is CASRVRGAGANVLTF. DNA of the CDR3: TGTGCCAGCAGAGTGCGGGGTGCTGGGGCCAACGTCCTGACTTTC.

A remark on this clonotype: A much larger clone is a single base away; this may be a read error. This rearrangement joins TRBV29-1 to TRBJ2-1, with 8 positions matching TRBD2. The CDR3 length is 14 residues. Germline V gene sequence: CDR1 SQVTM, CDR2 ANQGSEA. For the CDR3, the DNA is TGCAGCGTCACTCTCGGGACTAGTAGCAATGGGCAGTTCTTC. Encoded protein: CSVTLGTSSNGQFF.